This T cell receptor beta chain was identified in a study of OX40 agonist ivuxolimab in advanced cancers. Study in general: Ivuxolimab, which is an agonistic anti-OX40 (CD134) antibody, was administered to the patients. Intravenous ivuxolimab was administered to patients every 2 weeks at 0.01 to 10 mg/kg. Enrollees could have had prior anti-PD-1, anti-PD-L1 or anti-CTLA-4 therapy, which under 50% had received.

The method was immunoSEQ multiplex PCR; TCRdb's version includes in-frame clones alone and lacks a portion of them. Of 55,000 to 80,000 clones in the sample, approximately 81% were seen once. Germline V gene lookup returns CDR1 SGDLS and CDR2 YYNGEE. The CDR3 runs 15 residues. V was pared by 3 bases and J by 3 bases, with 2 bases of the junction left unmatched. The receptor was isolated from an adult with an advanced solid tumor such as melanoma, head and neck, liver or kidney cancer. The source was CD4+ or CD8+ T cells sorted from blood, collected in a trial of the OX40 agonist ivuxolimab. This rearrangement joins TRBV9 to TRBJ2-5; 13 bases agree with TRBD2. This chain's CDR3 is CASSAGLAGEETQYF. The CDR3 DNA follows: TGTGCCAGCAGCGCCGGACTAGCGGGAGAAGAGACCCAGTACTTC.